The clone carrying this T cell receptor beta chain was picked up a small number of times. Its specificity is unknown. Per germline, CDR1 DFQATT and CDR2 SNEGSKA (reference sequence). CDR3 length: 14 amino acids. Deletions cut 5 bases from V and 6 bases from J, with 19 bases between. The entry originates in a study of blood T cells in healthy people across ages. Study-wide points: The CMV status of each donor remained undetermined, and this could have confounded shifts in expanded clonotypes. The long-lived group displayed more naive CD4+ cells, plus higher diversity, than the aged donors did.

PBMCs were isolated at a quantity of at least 6 million per sample. For the second PCR, which ran for about 6 to 12 cycles, a sample-barcoded 5' primer and a J-beta primer mix were used. TCRdb passed the 5' RACE reads through MiXCR, listing each CDR3 protein once. The table lists hundreds of thousands of distinct CDR3 sequences, roughly 64% of them singletons. Sample: blood. This TCR derives from a man younger than 40 in good health. V is TRBV20-1 and J is TRBJ1-1; D perhaps matches TRBD1 (6 bases). CDR3 protein: CSAPRTGAEAEAFF. The CDR3 coding sequence is TGCAGTGCTCCTAGGACGGGGGCGGAGGCTGAAGCTTTCTTT.